The present T cell receptor beta chain was sequenced within a study of blood T cell repertoires in COVID-19. Germline V CDR1 and CDR2: MNHEY, SMNVEV (reference sequence). The CDR3 contains 13 residues. Trimming left V 4 bases short and J 9 bases short, with 10 bases between. In the source study's methods: Estimated nucleated cell counts came from reference gene primer amplification. Only in-frame clones appear in the TCRdb table, and some are missing; sequencing was by immunoSEQ multiplex PCR. That table supplies the V and J calls and clone size; D and trimming were determined from the DNA. Here the sample spans over 250,000 clones, approximately 91% being singletons.

What was sequenced was peripheral blood. The clonotype was recovered from a woman in her twenties or thirties with COVID-19, enrolled during active disease. The chain has TRBV27 and TRBJ1-6, with D unresolved. Here the CDR3 reads CASSSDGGSPLHF. The CDR3 bases are TGTGCCAGCAGTTCTGATGGAGGTTCACCCCTCCACTTT.